Described below is a single T cell receptor beta chain sequence and its context. Its cognate antigen has yet to be identified. Per-nucleotide qualities are absent, and no much larger clonotype sits a single base away. The germline V gene specifies SGHTA as CDR1 and FQGTGA as CDR2. The CDR3 contains 15 residues, cysteine and phenylalanine counted. Kept here is only the CDR3 DNA, which spans 45 bases and is read in frame from base 1. V loses 5 bases of germline sequence and J loses 3 bases, and the interval between the two ends is 16 bases. The CDR3 regions of human TCRbeta chains were subjected to immunosequencing. The paper's data handling went like this. Repertoire TCRs were matched against a reference library of SARS-CoV-2-specific TCRs generated with the MIRA antigen-specificity platform. Breadth meant the fraction of unique TCRs that were SARS-CoV-2-associated, whereas depth meant the fraction of total T cells that were SARS-CoV-2-associated. Using the MIRA data, each spike-specific TCR was assigned both to the spike region to which the TCR was reactive and to a CD4 or CD8 class. Log10-transformed breadth and depth values were compared by one-way ANOVA with Sidak's multiple comparisons tests. TCRdb stores this immuneACCESS table with in-frame sequences only. Part of the clones is absent; in the studies checked, under half of the shortfall reflects unresolved V genes, and no reason is known for the rest. That table furnishes V, J and clone size, whereas the DNA furnished D and trimming. Recorded for this sample are 200,000 to 250,000 clones; roughly 94% of them occurred a single time. The ten top clones hold 1.5% to 2% of the sample.

The data derive from a study of T cell responses to AZD1222 COVID-19 vaccine (dated by TCRdb to the early 2020s). With respect to the entire study: A total of under 250 trial participants underwent TCR sequencing, of whom 207 had received two doses of AZD1222 and roughly 26 had received two doses of the MenACWY control vaccine. Enrollment into the trials was organized by age into subgroups of 18-55, 56-69 and 70-plus years, and those subgroups contained around 150, 28 and 57 TCR-sequenced participants, respectively. Overall study results and their limits: Conclusions about previously exposed vaccinees were limited because only six AZD1222 recipients were SARS-CoV-2 seropositive at baseline. After two AZD1222 doses, spike-specific TCR breadth and depth were significantly higher than at day 0 and than in MenACWY recipients. CD4 TCRs associated with the vaccine covered the entire spike protein, and the dominant responses were in regions 160-218 and 743-854. Participants were mostly white British, with more females than males. The authors suggested clonal diversity may have been underestimated. Epitopes outside the regions mutated in the B.1.351 and B.1.1.7 variants were reportedly recognized by nearly half of the unique spike-specific TCRs. In the small 56-69-year group, the increase in depth fell short of significance, most likely because of low power. Because no samples from the day 14 peak response were available, repertoires could be characterized only after the peak T cell response.

The time point label corresponds to: about 28 days (+/-7) after the second vaccine dose. Interpreted using the paper, the treatment or condition label stands for: meningococcal conjugate vaccine given as trial control. Samples from vaccinated people were obtained from the UK trials COV001 and COV002, which included a single-blind randomized controlled phase 2/3 trial of AZD1222 (ChAdOx1 nCoV-19) in healthy adults. For TCRbeta chain sequencing, PBMC samples were collected from trial participants at day 0 and at day 28 after the second dose. The chain links TRBV7-3 with TRBJ1-2; TRBD1 is a weak D gene call, 6 bases matching. The TCR was taken from an adult who received the MenACWY meningococcal vaccine as a control. The sequenced sample was peripheral blood, obtained 28 days after the second dose of the MenACWY control vaccine. The bases are TGTGCCAGCAGCCCAGGGACACCGGTAGACTATGGCTACACCTTC. Its product reads: CASSPGTPVDYGYTF.